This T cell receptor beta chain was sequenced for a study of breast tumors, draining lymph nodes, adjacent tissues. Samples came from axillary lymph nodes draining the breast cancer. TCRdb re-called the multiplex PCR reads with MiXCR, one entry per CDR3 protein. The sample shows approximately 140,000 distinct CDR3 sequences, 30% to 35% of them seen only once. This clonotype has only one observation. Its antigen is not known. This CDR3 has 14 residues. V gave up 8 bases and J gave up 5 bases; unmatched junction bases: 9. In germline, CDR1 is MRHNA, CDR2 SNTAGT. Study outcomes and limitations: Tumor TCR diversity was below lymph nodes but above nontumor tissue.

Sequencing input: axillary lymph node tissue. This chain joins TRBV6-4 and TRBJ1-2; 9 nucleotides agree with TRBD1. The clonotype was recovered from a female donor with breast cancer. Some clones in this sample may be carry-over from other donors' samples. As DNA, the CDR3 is TGTGCCAGCGCCCCAGCCGGGACAGGGTATGGCTACACCTTC. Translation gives CASAPAGTGYGYTF.